The 3 T cell receptor beta chains given below trace back to one sample, sequenced in a study of low-dose radiotherapy and immunotherapy resistance in tumors. The time point denotes: before trial treatment. TRAV- and TRBV-specific primers were used for first-strand cDNA, which covered alpha and beta chains. TCR amplification used 15 to 20 PCR cycles, a constant-region primer and a V-primer adapter. TCRdb passed the reads through MiXCR, listing each CDR3 protein once. The sample yields roughly 60,000 distinct CDR3 sequences, approximately 25% seen once. The input for sequencing was PBMCs, taken before treatment. The receptors were sampled from a male donor with prostate cancer.

This clonotype was counted ten times or more. The rearrangement joins TRBV12-3 or TRBV12-4 to TRBJ1-5; 8 positions agree with TRBD1. With V trimmed by 5 bases and J by 8 bases, 5 bases remained unmatched. The CDR3 loop spans 13 amino acids. In DNA, the CDR3 is TGTGCCAGCAGTCTAGACAGGGGCAAGCCCCAGCATTTT. Translated, it gives CASSLDRGKPQHF.

The chain is built from TRBV7-2 and TRBJ2-1, with TRBD2 matching over 11 bases. The CDR3 consists of 18 residues. Germline CDR1 reads SGHTA; CDR2 reads FQGNSA. The V and J ends lost 3 bases and 1 base, in that order; junction bases with no gene match: 8. The CDR3 here is CASSFDLVAGGSYNEQFF. DNA of the CDR3: TGTGCCAGCAGCTTTGATTTGGTAGCGGGGGGGTCCTACAATGAGCAGTTCTTC. The variable domain in full, completed from reference TRBV7-2 and TRBJ2-1, reads GAGVSQSPSNKVTEKGKDVELRCDPISGHTALYWYRQSLGQGLEFLIYFQGNSAPDKSGLPSDRFSAERTGGSVSTLTIQRTQQEDSAVYLCASSFDLVAGGSYNEQFFGPGTRLTVL.

This clonotype was seen repeatedly, ten times or more. J is TRBJ2-3 and V is TRBV7-9; TRBD2 agrees at 11 bases. Trimming removed 5 bases from V and 6 bases from J; junction bases left unmatched: 7. CDR1 is SEHNR and CDR2 is FQNEAQ in the germline V gene (reference sequence). CDR3 length equals 15 residues. The CDR3 region is CASSATSGRGDTQYF. CDR3 bases: TGTGCCAGCAGCGCTACTAGCGGGAGAGGGGATACGCAGTATTTT.